These 2 T cell receptor beta chains share one sample of origin, sequenced in a study of cytomegalovirus exposure and HLA in healthy donors. 13 Jbeta primers and 60 Vbeta primers were used for the PCR. Only in-frame clones appear in the TCRdb table, and some are missing; sequencing was by immunoSEQ multiplex PCR. The table lists about 190,000 clones, roughly 75% of them singletons, with approximately 5% in the top ten. Input material: PBMCs. These receptors were obtained from a man aged 25 to 45 in good health and CMV-seropositive.

This clone has just one count. The chain uses TRBV28 and TRBJ2-7, with TRBD1 identical over 7 bases. V was pared by 6 bases and J by 5 bases, with 16 bases of the junction left unmatched. CDR1 and CDR2 (germline): MDHEN, SYDVKM. The CDR3 extends over 16 amino acids. CDR3 protein: CASRHRGGSEIHEQYF. DNA of the CDR3: TGTGCCAGCAGGCATCGAGGGGGCTCTGAAATCCACGAGCAGTACTTC.

The chain combines TRBV11-2 with TRBJ2-1; TRBD2 is a possible D gene (5 bases). Germline loops: CDR1 SGHAT, CDR2 FQNNGV. The CDR3 covers 12 residues. V lost 1 base to trimming and J lost 9 bases, with 7 bases between them. For the CDR3, the DNA is TGTGCCAGCAGCTTAGTCGAGGGTGAGCAGTTCTTC. Its protein product is CASSLVEGEQFF.